This T cell receptor beta chain emerged from a study of blood T cell repertoires in COVID-19. Study in general: COVID-19 samples collected from the United States, Italy and Spain covered acute and convalescent phases.

All enrollees were roughly 18 to 100 years old and from 20 to 30 US areas. The study assigned cohorts using participant-reported clinical history. Losses at the gene ends were 5 bases for V and 6 bases for J; bases not matched to a gene: 6. CDR3 length: 14 amino acids. Per the germline V gene, CDR1 is MNHEY and CDR2 is SMNVEV (reference sequence). Original methodology: The assay estimated nucleated cells by amplifying reference gene primers. Generated by immunoSEQ multiplex PCR, the TCRdb table keeps only in-frame clones and is missing some. The DNA gave D and trimming, while V, J and clone size come from that table. The data contain a few hundred thousand clones, around nine tenths of them singletons.

This clonotype was sampled from a man aged 30-40 years who had recovered from COVID-19. This chain uses TRBV27 with TRBJ1-4; 7 nucleotides align to TRBD1. Material for sequencing was PBMCs or T cells enriched from blood (not recorded which). The CDR3, as DNA: TGTGCCAGCAGTGAGCTGACAGGGCATGAAAAACTGTTTTTT. Its protein is CASSELTGHEKLFF.